Following are 26 T cell receptor beta chains from one sample sequenced in a study of cytomegalovirus exposure and HLA in healthy donors. Method: immunoSEQ multiplex PCR; TCRdb's copy keeps in-frame clones and lacks some. The data hold 50,000 to 65,000 clones, with around 96% observed a single time. What was sequenced was PBMCs. The receptors come from a woman aged 18-35 years in good health and CMV-seronegative.

CDR3 bases: TGTGCCAGCTCACCACGAGTGTCTGTAGGTGCCCGGGGCTACGAGCAGTACTTC. Translating it yields CASSPRVSVGARGYEQYF. The chain has TRBV18 and TRBJ2-7; possibly TRBD2 for D (5 bases). The germline gives CDR1 KGHSH, CDR2 LQKENI. V shed 1 base and J shed 3 bases, with 22 bases lying between them. The CDR3 consists of 18 residues. Complete variable domain (other parts from reference TRBV18 and TRBJ2-7): NAGVMQNPRHLVRRRGQEARLRCSPMKGHSHVYWYRQLPEEGLKFMVYLQKENIIDESGMPKERFSAEFPKEGPSILRIQQVVRGDSAAYFCASSPRVSVGARGYEQYFGPGTRLTVT.

The rearrangement uses TRBV29-1 and TRBJ2-2; D not certain. The germline V gene encodes CDR1 SQVTM and CDR2 ANQGSEA. V lost 4 bases, J lost 3 bases, and 6 bases lay in between. The CDR3 sequence is 12 residues long. CDR3 in amino acids: CSVAVDTGELFF. The CDR3 nucleotides read TGCAGCGTTGCGGTGGACACCGGGGAGCTGTTTTTT.

This sequence joins TRBV7-9 and TRBJ2-7; D possibly corresponds to TRBD2 (6 bases). The CDR3 has 18 residues. The V end was cut by 1 base, the J end by 0 bases, with 19 bases between. The germline V gene encodes CDR1 SEHNR and CDR2 FQNEAQ (reference sequence). Here the CDR3 reads CASSLVLGDRGASYEQYF. The CDR3 nucleotides are TGTGCCAGCAGCTTAGTCCTTGGGGACCGCGGGGCCTCCTACGAGCAGTACTTC.

The chain carries TRBV12-5 and TRBJ1-4, with D perhaps TRBD1 (6 bases). There are 17 residues in the CDR3. V was pared by 2 bases and J by 0 bases, with 13 bases between. Per the germline V gene, CDR1 is LGHNT and CDR2 is FRNRAP. CDR3 sequence: CASGLWSRTATNEKLFF. In DNA, the CDR3 is TGTGCTAGTGGTTTGTGGTCTCGGACAGCAACTAATGAAAAACTGTTTTTT.

The rearrangement joins TRBV30 to TRBJ2-1; possible D gene TRBD2, 6 bases. The CDR3 spans 15 residues. Trimming took 3 bases from V and 2 from J, leaving 14 bases between them. The germline CDR1 and CDR2 sequences are GTSNPN and SVGIG (reference sequence). The CDR3 spells CAWRLQRVPYNEQFF. Written as DNA, the CDR3 is TGTGCCTGGAGACTACAGCGGGTCCCCTACAATGAGCAGTTCTTC.

The count of this clone is one. V usage is TRBV28 and J usage is TRBJ2-7; D might be TRBD2 (5 bases). The V gene lost 2 bases and the J gene lost 7 bases, with 15 bases spanning the gap. This CDR3 region has 14 residues. CDR1 and CDR2 (germline): MDHEN, SYDVKM. In nucleotides, the CDR3 is TGTGCCAGCAGTTTACGGGGTGGGAGAGCTGAGCAGTACTTC. Protein sequence: CASSLRGGRAEQYF.

J is TRBJ1-2 and V is TRBV7-2; a possible D gene is TRBD1 (5 bases). The CDR3 runs to 14 residues. Germline V gives CDR1 SGHTA, CDR2 FQGNSA. Deletions cut 1 base from V and 0 bases from J, with 6 bases between. The CDR3 DNA sequence: TGTGCCAGCAGCTTAGGGGGCCCTAACTATGGCTACACCTTC. It codes for CASSLGGPNYGYTF.

This chain links TRBV6-5 with TRBJ1-3; D not resolved. CDR1 and CDR2 (germline): MNHEY, SVGAGI. V lost 0 bases, J lost 3 bases, and 9 bases lay in between. The CDR3 sequence is 15 residues long. The CDR3 sequence: CASSYSWSNGNTIYF. CDR3 in DNA: TGTGCCAGCAGTTACTCGTGGAGTAATGGAAACACCATATATTTT.

This chain joins TRBV28 and TRBJ2-1, with unresolved D. The CDR3 runs to 16 residues. The V gene lost 7 bases and the J gene lost 6 bases, with 22 bases spanning the gap. CDR1 is MDHEN, CDR2 SYDVKM, per germline. The CDR3 region has the DNA TGTGCCAGCACGAAATCGTGGGCCTCGTTGAGCAATGAGCAGTTCTTC. Translation: CASTKSWASLSNEQFF.

This clone was observed a single time. This chain joins TRBV5-4 and TRBJ2-5; TRBD2 matches 15 bases. Per germline, CDR1 SGHNT and CDR2 YYREEE (reference sequence). This CDR3 is 16 amino acids long. The V and J ends lost 4 bases and 5 bases, in that order; junction bases with no gene match: 6. CDR3: CASSPGLAGGPETQYF. The CDR3, as DNA: TGTGCCAGCAGCCCGGGACTAGCGGGGGGTCCCGAGACCCAGTACTTC.

Here the CDR3 reads CASSLARTGGEQYF. The CDR3, as DNA: TGCGCCAGCAGCTTGGCCAGAACCGGGGGCGAGCAGTACTTC. The gene calls are TRBV5-1 and TRBJ2-7, with a weak D call TRBD2 (6 bases). Germline CDR1 and CDR2: SGHRS and YFSETQ. The germline V and J ends were trimmed by 0 bases and 6 bases, with 13 bases remaining between them. This CDR3 is built from 14 residues.

The chain is built from TRBV6-5 and TRBJ2-5, with D possibly TRBD2 on 5 matching bases. Germline assignment: CDR1 MNHEY and CDR2 SVGAGI. V dropped 0 bases and J dropped 5 bases, with 10 bases sitting between them. This CDR3 contains 14 residues. The CDR3 reads CASSYSRGWETQYF. CDR3 in DNA: TGTGCCAGCAGTTACTCCCGGGGTTGGGAGACCCAGTACTTC.

V is TRBV4-3 and J is TRBJ2-7; the match to TRBD2 covers 8 bases. The CDR3 contains 16 residues. Germline-derived CDR1 and CDR2 are LGHNA and YSLEER. The V and J ends lost 0 bases and 3 bases, in that order; junction bases with no gene match: 7. CDR3 sequence reads: CASSQDATGTSYEQYF. CDR3 nucleotide sequence: TGCGCCAGCAGCCAAGATGCAACAGGGACTAGCTACGAGCAGTACTTC.

The CDR3 sequence: CASSPGGAGRRYF. CDR3 nucleotides: TGTGCCAGCAGCCCAGGGGGTGCCGGGCGTCGGTACTTC. The chain uses TRBV11-2 and TRBJ2-5; 7 nucleotides match TRBD1. Germline values: CDR1 SGHAT, CDR2 FQNNGV. The CDR3 runs to 13 residues. Unmatched junction bases numbered 13, after V lost 5 bases and J lost 13 bases.

V is TRBV29-1 and J is TRBJ2-7; possibly TRBD2 for D (6 bases). Per germline, CDR1 SQVTM and CDR2 ANQGSEA. The V and J ends lost 4 bases and 3 bases respectively, with 10 bases between them. The length of the CDR3 is 12 residues. The CDR3 region has the DNA TGCAGCGTTGCCGGAGCGGGCTACGAGCAGTACTTC. This sequence encodes CSVAGAGYEQYF.

For the CDR3, the DNA is TGTGCCAGCATGCGGGCCTCTGGAAACACCATATATTTT. It translates to CASMRASGNTIYF. The chain couples TRBV27 to TRBJ1-3, with D hard to call. There are 13 residues in the CDR3. Trimming stripped 7 bases from V and 0 bases from J, with 7 bases between. Looked up from germline, CDR1 is MNHEY and CDR2 is SMNVEV (reference sequence).

The CDR3 reads CASSLVGQPSSGYTF. The DNA for the CDR3 is TGTGCCAGCAGCTTAGTGGGGCAGCCCTCTAGTGGCTACACCTTC. The chain links TRBV7-9 to TRBJ1-2, with D perhaps TRBD1 (5 bases). Trimming cost V 1 base and J 7 bases, with 16 bases left between them. This CDR3 comprises 15 residues. Germline-derived CDR1 and CDR2 are SEHNR and FQNEAQ (reference sequence).

A word on this clone: Other DNA sequences in this sample translate to the same CDR3. The chain is built from TRBV18 and TRBJ2-1; 8 bases fit TRBD1. This CDR3 has 14 residues. J was trimmed by 3 bases and V by 4 bases; bases with no gene match: 2. Germline loops: CDR1 KGHSH, CDR2 LQKENI. CDR3 sequence: CASSRTGYYNEQFF. CDR3 bases: TGTGCCAGCTCACGGACAGGGTACTACAATGAGCAGTTCTTC.

The chain employs TRBV10-2 and TRBJ2-7; unclear D gene. Germline V gene lookup returns CDR1 WSHSY and CDR2 SAAADI. The CDR3 has 16 amino acids. V was pared by 3 bases and J by 2 bases, with 17 bases between. The CDR3, as DNA: TGCGCCAGCAGTGAAACGTACCCCAGGCGACCCTACGAGCAGTACTTC. Translating gives CASSETYPRRPYEQYF.

This chain joins TRBV18 and TRBJ2-5; 8 bases map to TRBD2. Germline V CDR1 and CDR2: KGHSH, LQKENI. Trimming took 0 bases from V and 3 from J; bases not matched to a gene: 6. The CDR3 sequence is 16 residues long. The CDR3 bases are TGTGCCAGCTCACCACCGTTCTCGGGGGGGAAAGAGACCCAGTACTTC. Its translation is CASSPPFSGGKETQYF.

The chain is built from TRBV27 and TRBJ1-4; D is unclear. Germline V CDR1 and CDR2: MNHEY, SMNVEV (reference sequence). This CDR3 is built from 16 residues. V was cut by 6 bases and J by 3 bases, with 17 bases left in between. This CDR3 is CASSTHQEVANEKLFF. In DNA, the CDR3 is TGTGCCAGCAGCACGCACCAGGAGGTGGCTAATGAAAAACTGTTTTTT.

The chain combines TRBV30 with TRBJ1-5; 11 bases are shared with TRBD1. The CDR3 has 15 amino acids. Germline V gene sequence: CDR1 GTSNPN, CDR2 SVGIG (reference sequence). With 3 bases clipped from V and 6 bases from J, the junction kept 7 bases outside the gene matches. The CDR3 here is CAWSDGTGGSQPQHF. The CDR3 region has the DNA TGTGCCTGGAGCGACGGGACAGGGGGGTCTCAGCCCCAGCATTTT.

The chain combines TRBV29-1 with TRBJ2-7; TRBD2 aligns across 8 bases. The CDR3 contains 14 residues. Germline lookup yields CDR1 SQVTM and CDR2 ANQGSEA. V gave up 6 bases and J gave up 0 bases; unmatched junction bases: 7. CDR3 in amino acids: CSVIAGPSSYEQYF. In DNA form, the CDR3 reads TGCAGCGTGATAGCGGGGCCTAGCTCCTACGAGCAGTACTTC.

This clone was observed once. The V gene is TRBV6-1, the J gene TRBJ1-4; 10 bases fit TRBD1. The CDR3 totals 13 residues. The germline CDR1 and CDR2 sequences are MNHNS and SASEGT. V lost 6 bases and J lost 7; bases outside the gene matches: 2. CDR3 nucleotide sequence: TGTGCCAGCAGCCGGGACAGGGGTGAAAAACTGTTTTTT. Its protein product is CASSRDRGEKLFF.

V is TRBV11-2 and J is TRBJ2-6, with a weak D call TRBD2 (5 bases). Trimming pared 5 bases from V and 2 bases from J, leaving 10 bases between. This CDR3 has 15 amino acids. Germline V gene data show CDR1 as SGHAT and CDR2 as FQNNGV. The CDR3 DNA reads as TGTGCCAGCAGCGCCGGGATGGCTGGGGCCAACGTCCTGACTTTC. Its translation is CASSAGMAGANVLTF.

Only a few counts were recorded for this clone. V and J are TRBV25-1 and TRBJ2-1; possible D gene TRBD1, 5 bases. Germline CDR1 reads MGHDK; CDR2 reads SYGVNS. V gave up 2 bases and J gave up 9 bases, with 17 bases separating them. This CDR3 region has 15 residues. The CDR3 DNA sequence: TGTGCCAGCAGTGAAGGGAAGGCCCCCCAGGGTGAGCAGTTCTTC. Its translation: CASSEGKAPQGEQFF.